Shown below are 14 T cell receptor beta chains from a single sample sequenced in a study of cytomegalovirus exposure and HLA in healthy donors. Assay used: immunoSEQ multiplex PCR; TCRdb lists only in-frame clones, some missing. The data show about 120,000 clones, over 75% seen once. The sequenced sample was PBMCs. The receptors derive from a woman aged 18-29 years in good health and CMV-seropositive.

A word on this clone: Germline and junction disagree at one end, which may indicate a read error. This CDR3 is CASSELRETQYF. The CDR3 coding sequence is TGTGCTAGCAGCGAACTACGAGAGACCCAGTACTTC. V is TRBV7-7 and J is TRBJ2-5; D gene uncertain. The length of the CDR3 is 12 residues. Germline CDR1 is SSHAT and CDR2 is FNYEAQ (reference sequence).

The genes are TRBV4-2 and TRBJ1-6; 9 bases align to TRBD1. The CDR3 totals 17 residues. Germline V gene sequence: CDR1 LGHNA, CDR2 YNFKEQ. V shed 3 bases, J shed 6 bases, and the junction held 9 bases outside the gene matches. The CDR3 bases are TGTGCCAGCAGCCAGTCACTACAGGGGGCGGGTAATTCACCCCTCCACTTT. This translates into CASSQSLQGAGNSPLHF.

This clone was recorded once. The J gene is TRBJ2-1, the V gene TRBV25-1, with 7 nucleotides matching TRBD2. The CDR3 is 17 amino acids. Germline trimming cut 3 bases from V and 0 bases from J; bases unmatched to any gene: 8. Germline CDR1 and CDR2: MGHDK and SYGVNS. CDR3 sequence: CASSEPSGISSYNEQFF. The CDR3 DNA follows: TGTGCCAGCAGTGAGCCGAGCGGGATCAGCTCCTACAATGAGCAGTTCTTC.

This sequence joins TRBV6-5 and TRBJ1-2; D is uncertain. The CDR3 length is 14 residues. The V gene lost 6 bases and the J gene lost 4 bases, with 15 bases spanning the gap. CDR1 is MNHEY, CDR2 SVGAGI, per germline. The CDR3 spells CASSPGSPGYGYTF. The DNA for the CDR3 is TGTGCCAGCAGCCCAGGCAGTCCCGGCTATGGCTACACCTTC.

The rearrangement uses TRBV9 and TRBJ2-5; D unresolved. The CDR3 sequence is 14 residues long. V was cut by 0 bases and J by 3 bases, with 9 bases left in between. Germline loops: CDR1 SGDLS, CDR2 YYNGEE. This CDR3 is CASSVGLAEETQYF. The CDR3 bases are TGTGCCAGCAGCGTAGGGCTTGCGGAAGAGACCCAGTACTTC.

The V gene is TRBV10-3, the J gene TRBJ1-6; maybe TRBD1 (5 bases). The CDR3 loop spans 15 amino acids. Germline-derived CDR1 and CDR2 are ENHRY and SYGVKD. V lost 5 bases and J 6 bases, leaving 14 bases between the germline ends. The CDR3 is CAISSDTGTNSPLHF. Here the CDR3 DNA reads TGTGCCATCAGTTCCGATACAGGTACTAATTCACCCCTCCACTTT.

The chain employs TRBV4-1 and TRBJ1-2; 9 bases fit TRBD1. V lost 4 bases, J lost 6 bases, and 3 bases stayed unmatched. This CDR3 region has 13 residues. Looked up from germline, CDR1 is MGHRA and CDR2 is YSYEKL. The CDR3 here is CASSPRQGDGYTF. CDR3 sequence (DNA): TGCGCCAGCAGCCCGAGACAGGGGGATGGCTACACCTTC.

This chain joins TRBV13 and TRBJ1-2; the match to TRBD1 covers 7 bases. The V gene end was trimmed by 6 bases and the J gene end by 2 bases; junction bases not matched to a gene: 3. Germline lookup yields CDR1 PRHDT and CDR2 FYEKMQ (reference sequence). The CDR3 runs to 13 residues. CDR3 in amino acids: CASSSRGNYGYTF. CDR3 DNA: TGTGCCAGCAGTTCCAGGGGGAACTATGGCTACACCTTC.

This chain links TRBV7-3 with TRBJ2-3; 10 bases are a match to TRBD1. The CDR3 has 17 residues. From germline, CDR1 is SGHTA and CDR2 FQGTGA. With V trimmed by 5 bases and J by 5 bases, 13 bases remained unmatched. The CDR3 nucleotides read TGTGCCAGCAGCCGATCAGCCGGGACAGGGGCCGGAGATACGCAGTATTTT. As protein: CASSRSAGTGAGDTQYF.

The CDR3 coding sequence is TGTGCCAGCAGTGGTAAGGCGGACACTGAAGCTTTCTTT. This sequence encodes CASSGKADTEAFF. The chain has TRBV6-5 and TRBJ1-1; D is undetermined. There are 13 residues in the CDR3. Germline V gene lookup returns CDR1 MNHEY and CDR2 SVGAGI. V lost 5 bases to trimming and J lost 3 bases, with 10 bases between them.

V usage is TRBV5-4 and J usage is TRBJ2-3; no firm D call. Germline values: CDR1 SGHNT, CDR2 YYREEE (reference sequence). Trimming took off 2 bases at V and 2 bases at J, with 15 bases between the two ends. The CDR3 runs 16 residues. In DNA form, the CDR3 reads TGTGCCAGCAGCTTAGCATCGGCGGCCCTCACAGATACGCAGTATTTT. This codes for CASSLASAALTDTQYF.

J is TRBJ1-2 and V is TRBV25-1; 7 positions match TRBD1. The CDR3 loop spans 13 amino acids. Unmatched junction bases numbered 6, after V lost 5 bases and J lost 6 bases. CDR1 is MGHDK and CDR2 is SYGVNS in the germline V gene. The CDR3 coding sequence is TGTGCCAGCAGTCTATCAGGGGGGAATGGCTACACCTTC. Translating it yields CASSLSGGNGYTF.

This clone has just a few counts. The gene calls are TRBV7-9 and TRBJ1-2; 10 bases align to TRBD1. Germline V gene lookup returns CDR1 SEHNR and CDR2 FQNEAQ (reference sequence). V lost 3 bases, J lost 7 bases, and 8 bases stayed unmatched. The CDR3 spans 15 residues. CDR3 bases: TGTGCCAGCAGCTTGAAAGGACAGGGGGTTTCTGGCTACACCTTC. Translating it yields CASSLKGQGVSGYTF.

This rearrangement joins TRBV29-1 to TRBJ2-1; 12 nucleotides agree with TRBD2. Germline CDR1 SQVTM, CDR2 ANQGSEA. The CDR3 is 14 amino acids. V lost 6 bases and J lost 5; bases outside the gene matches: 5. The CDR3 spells CSVASGRGHNEQFF. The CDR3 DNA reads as TGCAGCGTCGCTAGCGGGAGGGGCCACAATGAGCAGTTCTTC.